Listed here is a single T cell receptor (beta chain). Its antigen is not known. The record originates from a study of cytomegalovirus exposure and HLA in healthy donors. Whole-study findings and limits: For most TCR sequences rarity was the rule, although some public TCRs occurred in many donors. Presence/absence analyses supposed approximately even sequencing depth among donors. It was shown in a later analysis that HLA-associated TCR beta chains were more clonally expanded than other, equally common chains. The study carried out a later analysis of TCR beta sequences. It associated roughly 17,000 of them with specific HLA alleles at a false discovery rate of 0.05.

Germline CDR1 is MNHNS and CDR2 is SASEGT. CDR3 length: 15 amino acids. V was pared by 6 bases and J by 7 bases, with 10 bases of the junction left unmatched. Use of 60 Vbeta and 13 Jbeta primers characterized the PCR. Repertoires were generated with immunoSEQ multiplex PCR, while TCRdb's copy carries only in-frame clones and drops some. This table has about 180,000 clones, about 78% appearing once. The sample comprised PBMCs. The receptor was derived from a woman in her forties or fifties in good health and CMV-seropositive. V and J are TRBV6-1 and TRBJ2-7, with 12 positions matching TRBD1. CDR3 sequence reads: CASRPGQGAWREQYF. DNA for the CDR3: TGTGCCAGCAGGCCGGGACAGGGGGCATGGAGGGAGCAGTACTTC.